One sample yielded the 23 T cell receptor beta chains listed below, sequenced in a study of cytotoxic CD8 clonotypes in ibrutinib-treated CLL. Sequencing used immunoSEQ multiplex PCR; TCRdb keeps in-frame clones, though not all of them. The sample holds roughly 220,000 clones, roughly three quarters seen once. Sequences were derived from PBMCs, sampled after 12 months of ibrutinib treatment. These receptors all stem from a human donor with chronic lymphocytic leukemia.

This clone was seen only a few times. V and J are TRBV10-3 and TRBJ1-4; no clear D. Deletions cut 6 bases from V and 8 bases from J, with 16 bases between. The length of the CDR3 is 14 residues. Germline lookup yields CDR1 ENHRY and CDR2 SYGVKD. As DNA, the CDR3 is TGTGCCATCAGCATCACGGACTATTCGGAAAAACTGTTTTTT. Encoded protein: CAISITDYSEKLFF.

J is TRBJ2-3 and V is TRBV5-4; TRBD2 matches 8 bases. The CDR3 has 15 amino acids. Germline-derived CDR1 and CDR2 are SGHNT and YYREEE (reference sequence). The V and J ends lost 2 bases and 2 bases, in that order; junction bases with no gene match: 4. As DNA, the CDR3 is TGTGCCAGCAGCTTTACGGGGGGGCCCACAGATACGCAGTATTTT. Amino acid sequence: CASSFTGGPTDTQYF.

The chain carries TRBV7-9 and TRBJ2-1, with D perhaps assigned TRBD1 or TRBD2 (5 bases each). Germline values: CDR1 SEHNR, CDR2 FQNEAQ (reference sequence). The CDR3 has 15 amino acids. V lost 5 bases to trimming and J lost 4 bases, with 15 bases between them. Here the CDR3 DNA reads TGTGCCAGCAGCCTTGGAACGGGGCGGTACAATGAGCAGTTCTTC. It encodes CASSLGTGRYNEQFF. The full variable domain, rest sourced from reference TRBV7-9 and TRBJ2-1, is DTGVSQNPRHKITKRGQNVTFRCDPISEHNRLYWYRQTLGQGPEFLTYFQNEAQLEKSRLLSDRFSAERPKGSFSTLEIQRTEQGDSAMYLCASSLGTGRYNEQFFGPGTRLTVL.

This chain connects TRBV5-1 to TRBJ2-3; a possible D gene is TRBD2 (5 bases). Looked up from germline, CDR1 is SGHRS and CDR2 is YFSETQ. This CDR3 spans 15 amino acids. The V end lost 2 bases, the J end lost 2 bases, and 12 bases lay between the germline ends. CDR3 nucleotides: TGCGCCAGCAGCTTCCGGGGTCGGCCCACAGATACGCAGTATTTT. It codes for CASSFRGRPTDTQYF.

The chain uses TRBV29-1 and TRBJ1-1; D may be TRBD1 (6 bases). CDR3 length: 18 amino acids. Germline V lookup: CDR1 SQVTM, CDR2 ANQGSEA. V lost 4 bases and J lost 5, with 29 bases in between. CDR3 protein: CSVVVQGKDLALGTEAFF. DNA of the CDR3: TGCAGCGTTGTAGTCCAGGGGAAGGACTTGGCTCTTGGGACTGAAGCTTTCTTT.

As DNA, the CDR3 is TGTGCCAGCTCCCCCACGCAGAATAGGGAGCAGTTCTTC. Translation gives CASSPTQNREQFF. The rearrangement links TRBV18 to TRBJ2-1; D gene ambiguous. The germline CDR1 and CDR2 sequences are KGHSH and LQKENI. The CDR3 loop spans 13 amino acids. The ends were cut back, 6 bases at V and 10 bases at J, with 16 bases in the middle.

The J gene is TRBJ1-5, the V gene TRBV30; D remains unclear. The CDR3 covers 15 residues. CDR1 is GTSNPN, CDR2 SVGIG, per germline (reference sequence). V lost 4 bases and J 3 bases, leaving 16 bases between the germline ends. The CDR3 nucleotides read TGTGCCTGGAAGCCTCTCCGGGCCCTCAATCAGCCCCAGCATTTT. This translates into CAWKPLRALNQPQHF. The variable domain in full, completed from reference TRBV30 and TRBJ1-5, reads SQTIHQWPATLVQPVGSPLSLECTVEGTSNPNLYWYRQAAGRGLQLLFYSVGIGQISSEVPQNLSASRPQDRQFILSSKKLLLSDSGFYLCAWKPLRALNQPQHFGDGTRLSIL.

The chain joins TRBV6-5 to TRBJ2-3; D uncertain. V gave up 6 bases and J gave up 2 bases, with 12 bases separating them. In germline, CDR1 is MNHEY, CDR2 SVGAGI. The CDR3 is 14 amino acids. The DNA for the CDR3 is TGTGCCAGCAGAGTCGGTTTGTCCACAGATACGCAGTATTTT. Translating it yields CASRVGLSTDTQYF.

In its sample, this clone was seen a few times. V is TRBV5-1 and J is TRBJ2-7, with D tentatively TRBD1 or TRBD2 (7 bases each). The V gene's germline CDR1 is SGHRS and CDR2 YFSETQ. V lost 4 bases, J lost 4 bases, and 18 bases lay in between. The CDR3 is 15 residues long. DNA of the CDR3: TGCGCCAGCAGCACCAGGGAGGGGGCCGGGTACGAGCAGTACTTC. It specifies CASSTREGAGYEQYF.

With respect to this clone: A junction boundary mismatches the germline segment, possibly from a read error. The V and J genes are TRBV28 and TRBJ1-4; 9 bases are shared with TRBD1. Germline lookup yields CDR1 MDHEN and CDR2 SYDVKM. This CDR3 has 14 amino acids. The CDR3 DNA follows: TGTGCCAGCAGCCCACAGGGGGCTAAGGAAAAACTGTTTTTT. Its protein is CASSPQGAKEKLFF.

The V and J genes are TRBV27 and TRBJ2-1; tentatively, D is TRBD1 (5 bases). The CDR3 consists of 15 residues. Germline V gene lookup returns CDR1 MNHEY and CDR2 SMNVEV (reference sequence). V was pared by 2 bases and J by 8 bases, with 16 bases between. CDR3 sequence (DNA): TGTGCCAGCAGTTTAATCCCAGGGTCCGGTCATGAGCAGTTCTTC. It encodes CASSLIPGSGHEQFF.

The sample holds a few counts of this clone. V and J are TRBV2 and TRBJ2-5, with D uncertain. V lost 2 bases and J 5 bases, leaving 12 bases between the germline ends. The CDR3 runs to 14 residues. Germline CDR1 SNHLY, CDR2 FYNNEI. In nucleotides, the CDR3 is TGTGCCAGCAGTGAATCTGGGGTTGGGGAGACCCAGTACTTC. Its protein product is CASSESGVGETQYF. The variable domain in full, with the rest retrieved from reference TRBV2 and TRBJ2-5, is EPEVTQTPSHQVTQMGQEVILRCVPISNHLYFYWYRQILGQKVEFLVSFYNNEISEKSEIFDDQFSVERPDGSNFTLKIRSTKLEDSAMYFCASSESGVGETQYFGPGTRLLVL.

V is TRBV28 and J is TRBJ1-2; 9 bases agree with TRBD1. Losses at the gene ends were 11 bases for V and 1 base for J; bases not matched to a gene: 8. The germline V gene has CDR1 MDHEN and CDR2 SYDVKM. CDR3 length: 14 residues. The CDR3 here is CAVKRDRVNYGYTF. The CDR3 DNA reads TGTGCCGTCAAGCGGGACAGGGTTAACTATGGCTACACCTTC.

This rearrangement joins TRBV29-1 to TRBJ1-3; D is perhaps TRBD1 (5 bases). Germline CDR1 and CDR2: SQVTM and ANQGSEA. With 6 bases removed from V and 4 bases from J, the gap between germline ends came to 16 bases. This CDR3 is 14 amino acids long. The CDR3 loop reads CSVVPGTVGNTIYF. The CDR3 nucleotides read TGCAGCGTCGTCCCCGGGACCGTGGGAAACACCATATATTTT.

This clone was detected a few times. This sequence joins TRBV30 and TRBJ2-7; tentatively, D is TRBD1 (6 bases). From germline, CDR1 is GTSNPN and CDR2 SVGIG (reference sequence). V was trimmed by 6 bases and J by 6 bases, leaving 12 bases between them. This CDR3 has 11 amino acids. CDR3 in amino acids: CACMTGTEQYF. The CDR3 coding sequence is TGTGCCTGTATGACAGGTACCGAGCAGTACTTC.

This clone was detected only once. The rearrangement links TRBV5-1 to TRBJ1-2; D gene unclear. This CDR3 region has 15 residues. Trimming removed 4 bases at V and 3 bases at J, with 16 bases between. Germline CDR1 reads SGHRS; CDR2 reads YFSETQ. CDR3: CASSPVGPAYYGYTF. The DNA of the CDR3 is TGCGCCAGCAGCCCAGTCGGACCGGCCTACTATGGCTACACCTTC.

The chain joins TRBV19 to TRBJ2-3; a possible D gene is TRBD1 (6 bases). The CDR3 covers 14 residues. V shed 7 bases and J shed 2 bases, with 13 bases lying between them. CDR1 and CDR2 from the germline V gene are LNHDA and SQIVND (reference sequence). The CDR3, as DNA: TGTGCCAGTAAGAGGGGGACAAACACAGATACGCAGTATTTT. It specifies CASKRGTNTDTQYF.

The chain couples TRBV14 to TRBJ1-3; weak D call: TRBD1 (6 bases). Germline-derived CDR1 and CDR2 are SGHDN and FVKESK. The CDR3 is 15 residues long. The V gene lost 1 base and the J gene lost 4 bases, with 11 bases spanning the gap. The CDR3 loop is CASSQVRGYGNTIYF. CDR3 DNA sequence: TGTGCCAGCAGCCAAGTAAGGGGGTACGGAAACACCATATATTTT.

V gene TRBV6-1 combines with J gene TRBJ1-6, with a weak D call TRBD1 (5 bases). V dropped 2 bases and J dropped 8 bases, with 13 bases sitting between them. CDR3 length: 15 amino acids. Per the germline V gene, CDR1 is MNHNS and CDR2 is SASEGT. CDR3 sequence (DNA): TGTGCCAGCAGTGAACAAGGGACCGTCGATTCACCCCTCCACTTT. It translates to CASSEQGTVDSPLHF.

The CDR3 here is CASSLVSGETEAFF. CDR3 bases: TGTGCCAGCAGCTTAGTATCAGGGGAGACTGAAGCTTTCTTT. The V call is TRBV7-2, the J call TRBJ1-1, with a tentative D call TRBD1 (6 bases). The length of the CDR3 is 14 residues. The germline V gene has CDR1 SGHTA and CDR2 FQGNSA. Trimming took off 1 base at V and 5 bases at J, with 11 bases between the two ends. Full variable domain (rest looked up from reference TRBV7-2 and TRBJ1-1): GAGVSQSPSNKVTEKGKDVELRCDPISGHTALYWYRQSLGQGLEFLIYFQGNSAPDKSGLPSDRFSAERTGGSVSTLTIQRTQQEDSAVYLCASSLVSGETEAFFGQGTRLTVV.

The rearrangement joins TRBV5-8 to TRBJ1-3; D is undetermined. From germline, CDR1 is SGHTS and CDR2 YDEGEE. The CDR3 consists of 16 residues. The ends were cut back, 0 bases at V and 0 bases at J, with 10 bases in the middle. CDR3 nucleotides: TGTGCCAGCAGCTTGGTTGGCTGGAGCTCTGGAAACACCATATATTTT. It encodes CASSLVGWSSGNTIYF.

This chain uses TRBV19 with TRBJ2-7, with 8 bases matching TRBD1. CDR1 is LNHDA, CDR2 SQIVND, per germline (reference sequence). The CDR3 consists of 16 residues. The V segment lost 2 bases and the J segment 2 bases; nucleotides outside the gene matches: 8. The CDR3 loop is CASSIKVAGGPYEQYF. The CDR3 DNA reads TGTGCCAGTAGTATAAAAGTGGCAGGGGGCCCCTACGAGCAGTACTTC.

This clone occurred once. V usage is TRBV7-9 and J usage is TRBJ2-2; D unclear. Looked up from germline, CDR1 is SEHNR and CDR2 is FQNEAQ (reference sequence). V was clipped by 4 bases and J by 1 base, with 10 bases between them. The CDR3 spans 15 residues. CDR3 DNA sequence: TGTGCCAGCAGCTCGACATTTCGGAACACCGGGGAGCTGTTTTTT. Protein sequence: CASSSTFRNTGELFF.